This T cell receptor (beta chain) was recorded in a study of monozygotic twins with inflammatory bowel disease. General study findings and limits: Among twins, concordant and discordant pairs did not differ in repertoire similarity, possibly from limited power.

With regard to this clonotype: The antigen remains undetermined.

Germline CDR1 reads KGHDR; CDR2 reads SFDVKD. CDR3 length equals 13 residues. TCRdb reworked the 5' RACE reads into one entry per CDR3 protein, no DNA. The sample is made up of a few hundred thousand distinct CDR3 sequences, and the top ten hold 2.5% to 3% of it. The source material was blood. This chain links TRBV24-1 with TRBJ2-7. This receptor was obtained from a human donor with ulcerative colitis or Crohn's disease, or a healthy co-twin of an affected twin (not recorded which). The CDR3 sequence is CATSDFRSGEQYF.